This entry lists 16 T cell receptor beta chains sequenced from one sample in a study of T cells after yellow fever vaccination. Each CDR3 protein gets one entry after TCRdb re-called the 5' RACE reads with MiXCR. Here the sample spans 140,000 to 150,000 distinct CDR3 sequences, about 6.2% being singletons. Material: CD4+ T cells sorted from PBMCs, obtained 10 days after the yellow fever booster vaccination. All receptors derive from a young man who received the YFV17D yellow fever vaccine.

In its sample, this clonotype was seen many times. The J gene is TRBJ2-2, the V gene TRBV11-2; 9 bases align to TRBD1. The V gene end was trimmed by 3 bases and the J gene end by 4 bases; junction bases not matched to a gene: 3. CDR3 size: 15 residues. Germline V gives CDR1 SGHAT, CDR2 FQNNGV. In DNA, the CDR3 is TGTGCCAGCAGCTTGGGGACAGGGCGCACCGGGGAGCTGTTTTTT. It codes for CASSLGTGRTGELFF.

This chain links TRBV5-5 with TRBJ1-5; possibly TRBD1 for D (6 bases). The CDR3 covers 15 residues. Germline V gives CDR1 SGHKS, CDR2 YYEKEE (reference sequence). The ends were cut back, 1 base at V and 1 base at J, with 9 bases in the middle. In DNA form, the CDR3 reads TGTGCCAGCAGCTTGATAGGACAGAGCAATCAGCCCCAGCATTTT. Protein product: CASSLIGQSNQPQHF.

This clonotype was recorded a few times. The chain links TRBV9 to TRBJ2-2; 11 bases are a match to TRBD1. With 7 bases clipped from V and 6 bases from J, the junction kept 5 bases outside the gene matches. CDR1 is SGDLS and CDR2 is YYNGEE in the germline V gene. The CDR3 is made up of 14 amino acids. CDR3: CASGTGGAPGELFF. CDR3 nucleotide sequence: TGTGCCAGCGGGACAGGGGGTGCGCCCGGGGAGCTGTTTTTT.

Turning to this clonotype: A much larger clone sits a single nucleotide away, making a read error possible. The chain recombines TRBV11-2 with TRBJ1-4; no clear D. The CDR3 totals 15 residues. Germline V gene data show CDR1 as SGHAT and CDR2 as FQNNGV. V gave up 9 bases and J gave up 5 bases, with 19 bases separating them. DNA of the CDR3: TGTGCCAGAAGCCCTTCCGTGATCGGGAATGAAAAACTGTTTTTT. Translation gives CARSPSVIGNEKLFF.

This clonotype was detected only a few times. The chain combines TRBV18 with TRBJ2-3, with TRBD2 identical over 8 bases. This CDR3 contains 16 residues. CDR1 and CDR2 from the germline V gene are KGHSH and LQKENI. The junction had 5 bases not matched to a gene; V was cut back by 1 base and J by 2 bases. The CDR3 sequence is CASSPQASGYTDTQYF. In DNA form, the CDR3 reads TGTGCCAGCTCACCACAGGCTAGCGGGTACACAGATACGCAGTATTTT.

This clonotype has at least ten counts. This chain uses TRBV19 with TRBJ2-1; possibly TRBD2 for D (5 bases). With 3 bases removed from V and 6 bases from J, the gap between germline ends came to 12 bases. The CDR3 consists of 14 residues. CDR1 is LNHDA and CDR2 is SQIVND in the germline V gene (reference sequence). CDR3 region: CASSISARINEQFF. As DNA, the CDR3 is TGTGCCAGTAGTATTAGCGCTAGAATCAATGAGCAGTTCTTC.

CDR3 amino acids: CASSFRGTRMNTEAFF. The CDR3 DNA is TGTGCCAGCAGCTTTAGAGGGACAAGGATGAACACTGAAGCTTTCTTT. The J gene is TRBJ1-1, the V gene TRBV7-8; TRBD1 might be the D (6 bases). CDR3 length: 16 amino acids. Germline values: CDR1 SGHVS, CDR2 FQNEAQ. V lost 3 bases and J lost 0, with 14 bases in between.

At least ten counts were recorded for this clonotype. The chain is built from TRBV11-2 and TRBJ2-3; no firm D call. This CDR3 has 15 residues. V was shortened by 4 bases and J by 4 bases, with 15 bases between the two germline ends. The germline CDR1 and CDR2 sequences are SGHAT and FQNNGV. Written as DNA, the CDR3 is TGTGCCAGCAGCTCCCCGCCCGGCGGTGCAGATACGCAGTATTTT. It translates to CASSSPPGGADTQYF.

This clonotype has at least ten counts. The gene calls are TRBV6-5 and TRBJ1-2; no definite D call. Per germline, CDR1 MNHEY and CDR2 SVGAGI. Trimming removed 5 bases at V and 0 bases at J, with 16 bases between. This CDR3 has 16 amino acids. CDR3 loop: CASSPPRRFANYGYTF. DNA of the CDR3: TGTGCCAGCAGTCCCCCCCGCAGGTTCGCTAACTATGGCTACACCTTC.

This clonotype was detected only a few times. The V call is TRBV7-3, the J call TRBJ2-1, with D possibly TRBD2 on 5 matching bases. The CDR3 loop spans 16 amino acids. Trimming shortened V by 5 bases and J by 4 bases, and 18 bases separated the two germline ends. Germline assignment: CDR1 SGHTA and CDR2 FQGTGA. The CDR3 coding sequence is TGTGCCAGCAGCCCAACGGTGGGAGTGTCTTACAATGAGCAGTTCTTC. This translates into CASSPTVGVSYNEQFF.

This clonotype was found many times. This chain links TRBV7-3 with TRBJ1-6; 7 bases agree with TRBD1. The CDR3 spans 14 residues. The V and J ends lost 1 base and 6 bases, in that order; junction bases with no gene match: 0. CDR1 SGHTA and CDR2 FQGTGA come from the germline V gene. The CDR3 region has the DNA TGTGCCAGCAGCTTAAGACAGGGTAATTCACCCCTCCACTTT. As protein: CASSLRQGNSPLHF.

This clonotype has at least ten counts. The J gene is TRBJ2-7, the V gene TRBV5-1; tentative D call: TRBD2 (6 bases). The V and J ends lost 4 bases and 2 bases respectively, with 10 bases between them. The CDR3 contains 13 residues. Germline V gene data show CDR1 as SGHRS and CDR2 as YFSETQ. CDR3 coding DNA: TGCGCCAGCAGCCCAACGGGGGCCTACGAGCAGTACTTC. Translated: CASSPTGAYEQYF.

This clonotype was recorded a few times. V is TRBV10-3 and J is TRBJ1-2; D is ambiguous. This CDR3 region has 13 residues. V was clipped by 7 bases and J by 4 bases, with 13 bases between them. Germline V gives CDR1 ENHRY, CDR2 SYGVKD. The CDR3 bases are TGTGCCATCATCAAGGGTCCGGGCTATGGCTACACCTTC. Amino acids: CAIIKGPGYGYTF.

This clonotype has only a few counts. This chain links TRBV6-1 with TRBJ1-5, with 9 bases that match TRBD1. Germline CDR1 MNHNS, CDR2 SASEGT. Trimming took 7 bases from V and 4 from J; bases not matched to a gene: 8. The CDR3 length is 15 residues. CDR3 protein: CASNAGTGPNQPQHF. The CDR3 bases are TGTGCCAGCAATGCCGGGACAGGGCCAAATCAGCCCCAGCATTTT.

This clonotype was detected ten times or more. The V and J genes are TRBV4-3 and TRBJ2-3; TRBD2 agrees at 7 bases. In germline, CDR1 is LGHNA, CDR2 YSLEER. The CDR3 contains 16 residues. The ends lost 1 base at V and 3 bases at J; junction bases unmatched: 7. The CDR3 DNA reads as TGCGCCAGCAGCCAAGCGGGCGGGAGAGGGACAGATACGCAGTATTTT. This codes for CASSQAGGRGTDTQYF.

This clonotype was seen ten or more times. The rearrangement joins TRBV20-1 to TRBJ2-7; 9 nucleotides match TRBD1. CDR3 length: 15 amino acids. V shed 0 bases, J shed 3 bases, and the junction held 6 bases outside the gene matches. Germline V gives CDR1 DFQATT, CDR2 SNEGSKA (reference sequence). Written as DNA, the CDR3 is TGCAGTGCTAGAGATCTCCGGACAGGGGTCTACGAGCAGTACTTC. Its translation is CSARDLRTGVYEQYF.